One and the same sample provided the 5 T cell receptor beta chains below, sequenced in a study of spatial heterogeneity in lung cancer. No antigen is known for these receptors. Time point noted: sample taken at primary tumor resection. General observations from the study: Tumor mutation count correlated with how many alpha and beta TCRs expanded intratumorally.

TCRdb ran MiXCR on the 5' RACE reads and lists one entry per CDR3 protein. The table has about 25,000 distinct CDR3 sequences, roughly 9% seen once; the top ten hold around 7%. This sample comprised lung tumor tissue, obtained at surgery. The receptors shown here come from a male donor with early-stage non-small cell lung cancer.

Many counts were recorded for this clonotype. V gene TRBV20-1 combines with J gene TRBJ2-3, with 7 bases lining up with TRBD2. Germline V gene sequence: CDR1 DFQATT, CDR2 SNEGSKA (reference sequence). The CDR3 extends over 15 amino acids. After removal of 2 bases from V and 2 bases from J, the junction contained 7 bases not matched to a gene. CDR3 in amino acids: CSARRAGDPTDTQYF. CDR3 bases: TGCAGTGCTAGAAGGGCGGGGGACCCCACAGATACGCAGTATTTT.

This chain links TRBV6-5 with TRBJ2-1; tentative D call: TRBD2 (6 bases). Trimming removed 0 bases at V and 7 bases at J, with 10 bases between. There are 14 residues in the CDR3. Germline V gene sequence: CDR1 MNHEY, CDR2 SVGAGI. The CDR3 DNA follows: TGTGCCAGCAGTTACTCCACTGCGGGGAATGAGCAGTTCTTC. Its translation: CASSYSTAGNEQFF.

There are many counts of this clonotype. V gene TRBV5-1 combines with J gene TRBJ1-4, with 10 bases fitting TRBD1. There are 14 residues in the CDR3. Germline V gives CDR1 SGHRS, CDR2 YFSETQ. J was trimmed by 7 bases and V by 4 bases; bases with no gene match: 4. The CDR3 DNA sequence: TGCGCCAGCAGCGCCGGGACAGGGGTTGAAAAACTGTTTTTT. Encoded protein: CASSAGTGVEKLFF.

There are many counts of this clonotype. V is TRBV28 and J is TRBJ2-1; TRBD1 matches at 7 bases. This CDR3 is built from 14 residues. CDR1 and CDR2 (germline): MDHEN, SYDVKM. Trimming took 2 bases from V and 3 from J; bases not matched to a gene: 1. DNA for the CDR3: TGTGCCAGCAGTTTAGACAGGGACTACAATGAGCAGTTCTTC. Amino acid sequence: CASSLDRDYNEQFF. Variable domain in full (rest from reference TRBV28 and TRBJ2-1): DVKVTQSSRYLVKRTGEKVFLECVQDMDHENMFWYRQDPGLGLRLIYFSYDVKMKEKGDIPEGYSVSREKKERFSLILESASTNQTSMYLCASSLDRDYNEQFFGPGTRLTVL.

This clonotype occurred many times. The rearrangement links TRBV5-1 to TRBJ2-7; TRBD1 matches at 8 bases. J gave up 3 bases and V 1 base, and 3 bases lay outside the gene matches. Germline lookup yields CDR1 SGHRS and CDR2 YFSETQ. The CDR3 is 14 amino acids. For the CDR3, the DNA is TGCGCCAGCAGCTTGCAGGGGGCCATCTACGAGCAGTACTTC. It codes for CASSLQGAIYEQYF.